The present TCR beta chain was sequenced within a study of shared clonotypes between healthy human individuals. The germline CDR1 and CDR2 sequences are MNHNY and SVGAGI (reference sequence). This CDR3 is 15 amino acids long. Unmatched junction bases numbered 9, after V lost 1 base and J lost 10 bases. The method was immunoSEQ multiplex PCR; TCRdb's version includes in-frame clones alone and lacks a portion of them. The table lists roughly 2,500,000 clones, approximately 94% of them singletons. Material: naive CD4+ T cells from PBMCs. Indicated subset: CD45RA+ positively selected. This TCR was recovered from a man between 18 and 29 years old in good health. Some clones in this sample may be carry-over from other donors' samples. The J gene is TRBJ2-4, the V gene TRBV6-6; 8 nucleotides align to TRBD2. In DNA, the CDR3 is TGTGCCAGCAGTTACTTAGCGGGGTGGGAATCGATTCAGTACTTC. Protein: CASSYLAGWESIQYF.